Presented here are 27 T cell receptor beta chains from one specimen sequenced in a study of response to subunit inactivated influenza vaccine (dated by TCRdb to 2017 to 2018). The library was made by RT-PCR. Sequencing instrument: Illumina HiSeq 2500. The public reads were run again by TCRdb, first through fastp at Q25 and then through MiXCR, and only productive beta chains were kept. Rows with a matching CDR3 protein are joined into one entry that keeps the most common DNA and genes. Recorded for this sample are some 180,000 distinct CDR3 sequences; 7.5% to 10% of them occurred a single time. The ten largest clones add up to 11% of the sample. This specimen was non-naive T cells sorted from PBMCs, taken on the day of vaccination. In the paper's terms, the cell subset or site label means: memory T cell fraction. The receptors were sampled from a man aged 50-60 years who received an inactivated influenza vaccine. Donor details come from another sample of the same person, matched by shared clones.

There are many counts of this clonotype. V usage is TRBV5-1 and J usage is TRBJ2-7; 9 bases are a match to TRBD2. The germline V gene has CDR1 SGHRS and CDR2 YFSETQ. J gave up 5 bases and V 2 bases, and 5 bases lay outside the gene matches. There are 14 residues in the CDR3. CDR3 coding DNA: TGCGCCAGCAGCTTTAGTAGCGGGAGTGACGAGCAGTACTTC. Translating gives CASSFSSGSDEQYF.

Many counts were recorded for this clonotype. CDR3: CASSYGDRDANEQFF. CDR3 sequence (DNA): TGTGCCAGCAGTTACGGCGACAGGGATGCAAATGAGCAGTTCTTC. This rearrangement joins TRBV6-2 or TRBV6-3 to TRBJ2-1; 7 bases are a match to TRBD1. Germline CDR1 reads MNHEY; CDR2 reads SVGEGT. V was pared by 2 bases and J by 7 bases, with 8 bases of the junction left unmatched. There are 15 residues in the CDR3.

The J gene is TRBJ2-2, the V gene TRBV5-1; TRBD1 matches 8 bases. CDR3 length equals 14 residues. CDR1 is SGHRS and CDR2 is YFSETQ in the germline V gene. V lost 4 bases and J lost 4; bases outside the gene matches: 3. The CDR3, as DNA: TGCGCCAGCAGCATAGACAGGGGCACCGGGGAGCTGTTTTTT. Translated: CASSIDRGTGELFF.

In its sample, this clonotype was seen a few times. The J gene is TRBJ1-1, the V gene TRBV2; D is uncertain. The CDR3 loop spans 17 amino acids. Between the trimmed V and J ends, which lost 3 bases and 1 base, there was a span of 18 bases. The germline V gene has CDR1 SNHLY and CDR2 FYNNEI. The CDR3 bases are TGTGCCAGCAGTGATTATCGTTTCGGGCAGACGAACACTGAAGCTTTCTTT. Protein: CASSDYRFGQTNTEAFF.

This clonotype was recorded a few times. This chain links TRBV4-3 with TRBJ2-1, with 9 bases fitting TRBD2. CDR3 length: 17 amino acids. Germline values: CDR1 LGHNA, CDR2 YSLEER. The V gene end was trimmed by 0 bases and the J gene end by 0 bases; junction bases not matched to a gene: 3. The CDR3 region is CASSQEGLAGSYNEQFF. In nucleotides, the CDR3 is TGCGCCAGCAGCCAAGAGGGACTAGCAGGCTCCTACAATGAGCAGTTCTTC.

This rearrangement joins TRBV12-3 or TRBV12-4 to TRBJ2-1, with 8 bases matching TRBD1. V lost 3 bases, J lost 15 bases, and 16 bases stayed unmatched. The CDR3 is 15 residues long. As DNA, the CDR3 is TGTGCCAGCAGTTTGGCCTATCGACAGGGGTCGACGAGGTTCTTC. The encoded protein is CASSLAYRQGSTRFF.

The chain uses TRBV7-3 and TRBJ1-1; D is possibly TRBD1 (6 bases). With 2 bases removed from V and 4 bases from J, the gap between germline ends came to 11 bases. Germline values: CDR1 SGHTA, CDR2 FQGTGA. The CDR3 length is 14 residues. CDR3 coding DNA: TGTGCCAGCAGCTTATCCGGAGGGGGCACTGAAGCTTTCTTT. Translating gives CASSLSGGGTEAFF.

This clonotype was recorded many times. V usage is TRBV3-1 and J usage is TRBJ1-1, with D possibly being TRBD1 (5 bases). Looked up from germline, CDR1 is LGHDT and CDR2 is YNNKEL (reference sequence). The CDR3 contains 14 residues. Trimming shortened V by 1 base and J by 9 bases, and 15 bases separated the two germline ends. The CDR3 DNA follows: TGTGCCAGCAGCCAAGCCACAGCGGGGCAGAAAGCTTTCTTT. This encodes CASSQATAGQKAFF.

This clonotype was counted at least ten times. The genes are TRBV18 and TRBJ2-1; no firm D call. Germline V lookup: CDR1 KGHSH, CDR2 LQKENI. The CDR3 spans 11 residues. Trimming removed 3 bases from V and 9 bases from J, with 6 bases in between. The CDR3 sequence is CASSPRVEQFF. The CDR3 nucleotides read TGTGCCAGCTCACCTCGGGTTGAGCAGTTCTTC. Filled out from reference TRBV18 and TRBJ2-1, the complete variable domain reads NAGVMQNPRHLVRRRGQEARLRCSPMKGHSHVYWYRQLPEEGLKFMVYLQKENIIDESGMPKERFSAEFPKEGPSILRIQQVVRGDSAAYFCASSPRVEQFFGPGTRLTVL.

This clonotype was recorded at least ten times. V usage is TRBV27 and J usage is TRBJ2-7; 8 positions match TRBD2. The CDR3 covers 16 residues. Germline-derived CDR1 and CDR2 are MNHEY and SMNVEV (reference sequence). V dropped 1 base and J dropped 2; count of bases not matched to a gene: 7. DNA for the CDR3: TGTGCCAGCAGTTTATTAGTCGGGAGGGCCCCCTACGAGCAGTACTTC. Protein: CASSLLVGRAPYEQYF.

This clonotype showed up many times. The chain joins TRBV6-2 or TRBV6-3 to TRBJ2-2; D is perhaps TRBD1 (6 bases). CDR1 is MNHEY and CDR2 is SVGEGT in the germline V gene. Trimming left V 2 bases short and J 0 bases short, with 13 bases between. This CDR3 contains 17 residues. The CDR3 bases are TGTGCCAGCAGTTACGGGCAGGGGACGACGAACACCGGGGAGCTGTTTTTT. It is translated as CASSYGQGTTNTGELFF.

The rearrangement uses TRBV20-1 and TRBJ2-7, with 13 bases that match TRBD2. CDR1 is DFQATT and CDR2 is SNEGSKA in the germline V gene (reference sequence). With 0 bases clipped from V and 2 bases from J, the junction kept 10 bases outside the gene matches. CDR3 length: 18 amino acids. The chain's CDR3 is CSARDFRTSGSRPYEQYF. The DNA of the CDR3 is TGCAGTGCTAGAGATTTCCGGACTAGCGGGAGTAGGCCCTACGAGCAGTACTTC.

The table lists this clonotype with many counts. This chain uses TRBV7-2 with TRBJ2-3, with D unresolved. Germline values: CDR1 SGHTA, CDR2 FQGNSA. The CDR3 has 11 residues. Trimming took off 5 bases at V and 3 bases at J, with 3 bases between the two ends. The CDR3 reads CASSKTDTQYF. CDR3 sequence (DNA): TGTGCCAGCAGCAAGACAGATACGCAGTATTTT.

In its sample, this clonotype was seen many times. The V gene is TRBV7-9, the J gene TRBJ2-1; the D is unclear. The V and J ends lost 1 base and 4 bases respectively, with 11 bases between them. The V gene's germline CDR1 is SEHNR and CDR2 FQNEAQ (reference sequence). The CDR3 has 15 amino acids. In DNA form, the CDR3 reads TGTGCCAGCAGCTTAGAACATTACGCTTACAATGAGCAGTTCTTC. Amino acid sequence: CASSLEHYAYNEQFF.

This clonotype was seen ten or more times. The CDR3 region is CASSLPEKETQYF. CDR3 bases: TGCGCCAGCAGCCTCCCCGAGAAAGAGACCCAGTACTTC. The chain is built from TRBV5-1 and TRBJ2-5, with D hard to call. CDR3 length equals 13 residues. The V end was cut by 4 bases, the J end by 3 bases, with 10 bases between. Germline V gene data show CDR1 as SGHRS and CDR2 as YFSETQ.

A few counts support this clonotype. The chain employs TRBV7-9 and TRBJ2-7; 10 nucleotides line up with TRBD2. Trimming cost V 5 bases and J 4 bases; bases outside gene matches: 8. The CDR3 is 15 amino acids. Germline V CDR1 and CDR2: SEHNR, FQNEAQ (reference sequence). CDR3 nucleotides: TGTGCCAGCAGCCAGGGACTAGCGCAATCTTACGAGCAGTACTTC. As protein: CASSQGLAQSYEQYF.

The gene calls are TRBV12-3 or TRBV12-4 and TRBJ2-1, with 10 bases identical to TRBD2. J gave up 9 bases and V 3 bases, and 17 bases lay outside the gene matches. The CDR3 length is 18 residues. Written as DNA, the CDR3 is TGTGCCAGCAGTTTGTCCCCTTTGGTAGCGGGAGGACCGGGTGAGCAGTTCTTC. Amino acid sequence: CASSLSPLVAGGPGEQFF.

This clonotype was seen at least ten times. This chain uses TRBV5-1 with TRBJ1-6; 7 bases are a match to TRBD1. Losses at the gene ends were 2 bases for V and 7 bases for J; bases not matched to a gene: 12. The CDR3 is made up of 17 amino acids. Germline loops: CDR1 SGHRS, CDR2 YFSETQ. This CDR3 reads CASSFVITGTENSPLHF. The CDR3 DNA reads TGCGCCAGCAGCTTCGTGATTACCGGGACAGAAAATTCACCCCTCCACTTT.

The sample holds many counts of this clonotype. CDR3 sequence: CASSWTSGGAHTDTQYF. CDR3 nucleotide sequence: TGCGCCAGCAGCTGGACTAGCGGGGGTGCCCACACAGATACGCAGTATTTT. The J gene is TRBJ2-3, the V gene TRBV5-1, with TRBD2 matching over 13 bases. Trimming removed 3 bases from V and 2 bases from J; junction bases left unmatched: 6. The CDR3 has 17 amino acids. From germline, CDR1 is SGHRS and CDR2 YFSETQ. Based on the CDR3 plus reference TRBV5-1 and TRBJ2-3, the full variable domain is KAGVTQTPRYLIKTRGQQVTLSCSPISGHRSVSWYQQTPGQGLQFLFEYFSETQRNKGNFPGRFSGRQFSNSRSEMNVSTLELGDSALYLCASSWTSGGAHTDTQYFGPGTRLTVL.

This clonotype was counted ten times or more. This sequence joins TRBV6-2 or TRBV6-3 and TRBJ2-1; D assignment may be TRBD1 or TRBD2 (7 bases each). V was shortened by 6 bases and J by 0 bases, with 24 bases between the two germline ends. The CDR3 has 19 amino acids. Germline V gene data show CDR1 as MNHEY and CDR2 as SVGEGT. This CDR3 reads CASRPGGGRRRGSYNEQFF. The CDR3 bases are TGTGCCAGCAGACCAGGGGGGGGGCGTCGCCGTGGCTCCTACAATGAGCAGTTCTTC.

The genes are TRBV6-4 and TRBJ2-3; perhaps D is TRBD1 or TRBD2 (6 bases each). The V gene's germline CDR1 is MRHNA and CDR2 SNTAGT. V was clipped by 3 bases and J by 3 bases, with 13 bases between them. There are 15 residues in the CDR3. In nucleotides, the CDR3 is TGTGCCAGCAGTGAAGGGGGGCCGGTGACAGATACGCAGTATTTT. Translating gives CASSEGGPVTDTQYF.

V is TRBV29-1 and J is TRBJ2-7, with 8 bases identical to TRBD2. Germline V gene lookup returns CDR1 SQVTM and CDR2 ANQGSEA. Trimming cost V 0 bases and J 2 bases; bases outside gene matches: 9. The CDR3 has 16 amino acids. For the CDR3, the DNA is TGCAGCGTTGAAGATGGCGGGGGGCACTCCCCCTACGAGCAGTACTTC. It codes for CSVEDGGGHSPYEQYF.

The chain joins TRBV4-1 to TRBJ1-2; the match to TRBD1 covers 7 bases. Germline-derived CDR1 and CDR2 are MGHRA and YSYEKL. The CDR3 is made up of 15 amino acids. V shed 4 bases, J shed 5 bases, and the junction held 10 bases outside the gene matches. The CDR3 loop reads CASSPPRQGGYGYTF. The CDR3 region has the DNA TGCGCCAGCAGCCCTCCCCGACAGGGCGGGTATGGCTACACCTTC.

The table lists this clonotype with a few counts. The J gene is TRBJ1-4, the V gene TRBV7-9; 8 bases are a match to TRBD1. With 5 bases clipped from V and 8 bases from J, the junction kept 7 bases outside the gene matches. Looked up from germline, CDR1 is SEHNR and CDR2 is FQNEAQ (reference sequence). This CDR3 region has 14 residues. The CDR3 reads CASSPGTGWEKLFF. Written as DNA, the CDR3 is TGTGCCAGCAGCCCCGGGACAGGTTGGGAAAAACTGTTTTTT.

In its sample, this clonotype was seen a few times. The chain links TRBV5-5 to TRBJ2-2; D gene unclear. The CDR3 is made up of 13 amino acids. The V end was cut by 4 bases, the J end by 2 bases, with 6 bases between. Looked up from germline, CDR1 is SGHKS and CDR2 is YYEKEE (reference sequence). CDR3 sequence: CASSRHNTGELFF. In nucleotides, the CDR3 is TGTGCCAGCAGCCGACATAACACCGGGGAGCTGTTTTTT.

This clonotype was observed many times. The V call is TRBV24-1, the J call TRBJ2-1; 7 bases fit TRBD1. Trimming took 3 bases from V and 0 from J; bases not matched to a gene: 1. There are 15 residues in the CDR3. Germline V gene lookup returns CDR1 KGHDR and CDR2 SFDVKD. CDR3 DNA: TGTGCCACCAGTGATCCAGGGGGCTCCTACAATGAGCAGTTCTTC. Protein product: CATSDPGGSYNEQFF.

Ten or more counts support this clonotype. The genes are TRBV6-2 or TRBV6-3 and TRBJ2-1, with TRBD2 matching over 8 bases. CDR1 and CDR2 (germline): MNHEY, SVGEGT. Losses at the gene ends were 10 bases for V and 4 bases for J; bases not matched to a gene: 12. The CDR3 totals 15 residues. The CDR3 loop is CATKLTGGPYNEQFF. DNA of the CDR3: TGTGCCACCAAGTTAACGGGAGGGCCATACAATGAGCAGTTCTTC.